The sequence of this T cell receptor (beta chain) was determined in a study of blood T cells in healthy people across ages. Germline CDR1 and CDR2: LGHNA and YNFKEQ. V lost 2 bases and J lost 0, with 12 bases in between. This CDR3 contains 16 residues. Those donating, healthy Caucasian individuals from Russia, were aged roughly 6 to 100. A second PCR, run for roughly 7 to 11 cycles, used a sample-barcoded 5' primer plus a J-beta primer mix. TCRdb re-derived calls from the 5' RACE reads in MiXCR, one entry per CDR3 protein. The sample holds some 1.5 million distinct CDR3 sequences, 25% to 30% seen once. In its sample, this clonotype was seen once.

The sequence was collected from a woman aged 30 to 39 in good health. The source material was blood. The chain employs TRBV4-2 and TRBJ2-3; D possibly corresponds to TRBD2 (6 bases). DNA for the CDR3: TGTGCCAGCAGCCAATCCCTAGCGCAGAGCACAGATACGCAGTATTTT. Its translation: CASSQSLAQSTDTQYF.